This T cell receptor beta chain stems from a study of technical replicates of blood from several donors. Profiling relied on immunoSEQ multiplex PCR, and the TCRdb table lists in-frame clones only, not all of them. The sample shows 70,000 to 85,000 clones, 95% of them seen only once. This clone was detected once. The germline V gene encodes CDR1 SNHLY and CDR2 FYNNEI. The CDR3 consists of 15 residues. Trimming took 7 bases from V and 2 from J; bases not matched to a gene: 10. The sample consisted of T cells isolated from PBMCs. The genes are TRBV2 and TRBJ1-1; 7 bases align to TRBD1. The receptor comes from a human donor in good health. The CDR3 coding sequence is TGTGCCAGCACCTTAACCGGGACAGTAAACACTGAAGCTTTCTTT. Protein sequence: CASTLTGTVNTEAFF.